One T cell receptor beta chain is described in this entry. Its antigen is not identified. Time point given: blood 4 weeks post-SBRT, at nephrectomy. The sample's treatment: 15 Gy SBRT to primary tumor, nephrectomy 4 weeks later. After SBRT, blood was collected at 2 and 4 weeks, plus baseline. This renal cell carcinoma was of the clear cell type. Data came from immunoSEQ multiplex PCR; TCRdb stores just in-frame clones and leaves some out. The sample lists some 78,000 clones, 80% to 90% occurring once. This sample is part of a study of radiation and T cells in renal cell carcinoma. Whole-study results and caveats: In blood, top tumor clones expanded by 2 weeks, shrinking by 4.

This CDR3 is built from 15 residues. CDR1 is GTSNPN, CDR2 SVGIG, per germline (reference sequence). The V and J ends lost 2 bases and 0 bases respectively, with 12 bases between them. Here the sequenced sample was blood, taken from a patient whose treatment included radiotherapy and nephrectomy. The clonotype was recovered from an older woman with renal cell carcinoma. The chain has TRBV30 and TRBJ2-3; a possible D gene is TRBD2 (7 bases). The CDR3 reads CAWSLAGASTDTQYF. CDR3 coding DNA: TGTGCCTGGAGTCTCGCGGGGGCTAGCACAGATACGCAGTATTTT.